The 3 T cell receptor beta chains below all came from one sample that was sequenced in a study of cytomegalovirus exposure and HLA in healthy donors. A multiplex PCR was run with 60 Vbeta primers and 13 Jbeta primers. Profiled with immunoSEQ multiplex PCR; TCRdb holds only in-frame clones, not every one. The sample holds some 39,000 clones. The sample was PBMCs. Receptor source: a male donor in good health and CMV-seronegative.

V gene TRBV15 combines with J gene TRBJ2-7; TRBD1 matches 10 bases. V gave up 5 bases and J gave up 5 bases; unmatched junction bases: 6. The V gene's germline CDR1 is LNHNV and CDR2 YYDKDF (reference sequence). This CDR3 is 14 amino acids long. In DNA form, the CDR3 reads TGTGCCACCAGCGGCGGGACAGGGGAGGACGAGCAGTACTTC. Protein sequence: CATSGGTGEDEQYF.

The gene calls are TRBV5-1 and TRBJ2-5, with D possibly matching TRBD1 (5 bases). The CDR3 is 13 amino acids. Trimming removed 0 bases from V and 2 bases from J, with 5 bases in between. From germline, CDR1 is SGHRS and CDR2 YFSETQ. This chain's CDR3 is CASSLEGQETQYF. In DNA, the CDR3 is TGCGCCAGCAGCTTGGAGGGGCAAGAGACCCAGTACTTC.

V and J are TRBV7-2 and TRBJ1-1; the D is unclear. Trimming shortened V by 2 bases and J by 6 bases, and 16 bases separated the two germline ends. CDR1 SGHTA and CDR2 FQGNSA come from the germline V gene. CDR3 size: 15 residues. The CDR3 here is CASSLTLPGSSEAFF. DNA for the CDR3: TGTGCCAGCAGCTTAACCCTCCCGGGGAGCTCTGAAGCTTTCTTT.